This T cell receptor (beta chain) comes out of a study of T-cell reconstitution after alpha-beta-depleted transplantation in children. Using unique molecular identifiers, the investigators prepared the TCRbeta library. TCRdb ran MiXCR on the PCR reads and lists one entry per CDR3 protein. This table has around 500,000 distinct CDR3 sequences, approximately 22% appearing once. Germline V lookup: CDR1 SGHTA, CDR2 FQGNSA. CDR3 length: 15 amino acids. V was shortened by 2 bases and J by 0 bases, with 11 bases between the two germline ends. The sequence was collected from a boy younger than two who had a stem cell transplant for acute myeloid leukemia, so the T cells may come from the graft donor. The sample was PBMCs, mostly from graft donor cells, taken 360 days after TCRalphabeta/CD19-depleted stem cell transplant. V usage is TRBV7-2 and J usage is TRBJ2-7; D possibly uses TRBD1 or TRBD2 (6 bases each). Here the CDR3 reads CASSLQRGVSYEQYF. CDR3 sequence (DNA): TGTGCCAGCAGCTTACAGAGGGGGGTCTCCTACGAGCAGTACTTC.